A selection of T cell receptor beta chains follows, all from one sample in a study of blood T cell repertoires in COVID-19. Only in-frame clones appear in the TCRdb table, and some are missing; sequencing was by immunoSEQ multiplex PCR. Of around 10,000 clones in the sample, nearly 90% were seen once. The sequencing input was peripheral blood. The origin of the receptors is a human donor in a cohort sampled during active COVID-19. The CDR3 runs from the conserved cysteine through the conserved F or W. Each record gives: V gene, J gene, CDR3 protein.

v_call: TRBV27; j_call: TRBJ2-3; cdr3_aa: CASSLPAGGLGVHTQYF
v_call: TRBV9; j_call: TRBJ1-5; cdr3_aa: CASSLRGNQPQHF
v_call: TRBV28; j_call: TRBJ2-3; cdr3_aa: CASSTGTDTQYF
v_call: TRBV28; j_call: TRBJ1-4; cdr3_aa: CASSFSPGGQPNEKLFF
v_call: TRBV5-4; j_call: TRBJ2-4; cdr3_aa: CASSPGQGNIQYF
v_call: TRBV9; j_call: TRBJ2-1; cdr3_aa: CASSRQGTNNEQFF
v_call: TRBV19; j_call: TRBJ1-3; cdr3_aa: CASSIGGAKGNTIYF
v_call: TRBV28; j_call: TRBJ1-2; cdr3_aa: CASSLRSGGQTNYGYTF
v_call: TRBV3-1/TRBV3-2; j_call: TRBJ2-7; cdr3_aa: CASSLDRPYEQYF
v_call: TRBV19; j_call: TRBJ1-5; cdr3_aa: CASSGQGIQPQHF
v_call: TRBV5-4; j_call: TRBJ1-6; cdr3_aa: CASSPGTANNSPLHF
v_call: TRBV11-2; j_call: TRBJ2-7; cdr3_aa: CASSLTAGVYEQYF
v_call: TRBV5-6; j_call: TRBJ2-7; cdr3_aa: CASSLGQGRYEQYF
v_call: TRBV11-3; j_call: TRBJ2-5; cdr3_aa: CASSSLYLAGGWKTQYF
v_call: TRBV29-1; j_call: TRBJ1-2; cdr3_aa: CSAGTGNKNGYTF
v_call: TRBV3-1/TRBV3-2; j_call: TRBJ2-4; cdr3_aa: CASSWTSGGAKNIQYF
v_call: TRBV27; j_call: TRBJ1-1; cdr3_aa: CASSFTRTGGGTEAFF
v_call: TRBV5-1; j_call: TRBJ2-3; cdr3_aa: CASSPSGTRPLTDTQYF
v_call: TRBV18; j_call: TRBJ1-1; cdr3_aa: CASSPPGARYTEAFF
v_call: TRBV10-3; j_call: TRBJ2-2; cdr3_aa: CAISGTADTGELFF
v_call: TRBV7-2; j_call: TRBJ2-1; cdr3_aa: CASSPYFGEQFF
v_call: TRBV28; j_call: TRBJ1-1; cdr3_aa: CASRATENTEAFF
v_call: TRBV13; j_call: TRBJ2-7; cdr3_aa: CASSLTSGDYEQYF
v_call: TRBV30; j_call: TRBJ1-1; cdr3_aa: CAWRLGGRVGAFF
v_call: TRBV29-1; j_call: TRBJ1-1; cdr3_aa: CSVGVVEAFF
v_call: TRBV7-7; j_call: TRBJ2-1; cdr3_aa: CASSLRTGVGNEQFF
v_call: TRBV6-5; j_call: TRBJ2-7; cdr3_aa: CASSYSPPPGEQYF
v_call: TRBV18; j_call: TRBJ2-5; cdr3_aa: CASSTGTSGGEAQYF
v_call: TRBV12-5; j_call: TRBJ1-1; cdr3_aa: CASGLVLAEAFF
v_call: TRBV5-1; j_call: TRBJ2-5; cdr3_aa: CASSLYGGLVETQYF
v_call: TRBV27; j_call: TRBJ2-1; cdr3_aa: CASSLGQGGNEQFF
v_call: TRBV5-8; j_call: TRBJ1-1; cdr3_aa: CASSSGQGTEAFF
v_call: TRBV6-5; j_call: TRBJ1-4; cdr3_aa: CASSYTTGPNEKLFF
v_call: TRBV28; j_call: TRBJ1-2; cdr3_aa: CASSLPGTMGYTF
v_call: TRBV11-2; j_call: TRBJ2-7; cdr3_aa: CASSGPGQGAGAYEQYF
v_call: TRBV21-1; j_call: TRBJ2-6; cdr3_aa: CASSKSLRDRSSGANVLTF
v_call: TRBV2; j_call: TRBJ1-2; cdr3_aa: CASSVDRVPYGYTF
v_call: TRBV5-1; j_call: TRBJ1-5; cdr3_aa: CASSSQGGNQPQHF
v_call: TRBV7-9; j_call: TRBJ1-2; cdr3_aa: CASSPGGGSVVYGYTF
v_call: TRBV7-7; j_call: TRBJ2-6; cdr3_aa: CASSAPPAGGICSGANVLTF
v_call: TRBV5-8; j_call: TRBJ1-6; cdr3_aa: CASSQGSGGGSPLHF
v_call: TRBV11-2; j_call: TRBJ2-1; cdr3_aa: CASSLFRVTGYNEQFF
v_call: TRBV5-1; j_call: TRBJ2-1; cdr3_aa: CASSFYSYNEQFF
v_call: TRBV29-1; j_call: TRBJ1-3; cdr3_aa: CSVEAWGGDTIYF
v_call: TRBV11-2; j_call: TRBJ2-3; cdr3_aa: CASSFSGRSTDTQYF
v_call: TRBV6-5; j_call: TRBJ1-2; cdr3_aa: CASSYNREGGYGYTF
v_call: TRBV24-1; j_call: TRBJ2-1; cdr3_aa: CATSESGPAGGNEQFF
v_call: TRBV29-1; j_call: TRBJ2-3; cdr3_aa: CSVDPGSTDTQYF
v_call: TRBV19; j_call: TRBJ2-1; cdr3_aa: CASSRVVNEQFF
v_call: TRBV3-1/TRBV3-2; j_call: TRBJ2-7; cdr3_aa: CASSQDRRETHEQYF
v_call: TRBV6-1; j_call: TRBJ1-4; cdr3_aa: CASRTGYEKLFF
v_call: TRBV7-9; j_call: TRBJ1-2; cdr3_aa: CASSVTDYGYTF
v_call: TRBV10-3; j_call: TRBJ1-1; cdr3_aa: CAISTLDSSNTEAFF
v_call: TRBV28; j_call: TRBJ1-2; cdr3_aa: CASGGTGGGYTF
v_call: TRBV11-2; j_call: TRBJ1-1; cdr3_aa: CASSLVSGRNTEVFF
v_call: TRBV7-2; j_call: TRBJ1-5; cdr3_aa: CASSPPTGNSWPQHF
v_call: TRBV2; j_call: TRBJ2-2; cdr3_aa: CASSELAGHTGELFF